This entry lists 17 T cell receptor beta chains sequenced from one sample in a study of tumor and adjacent non-tumor tissue in lung cancer. RNA was extracted from bulk tissue without any cell sorting. Three rounds of nested PCR, following a modified ARM-PCR protocol, produced the TCRbeta library. One entry per CDR3 protein results from TCRdb running MiXCR on the multiplex PCR reads. The table records 85,000 to 100,000 distinct CDR3 sequences, just over 65% of them present only once. Sequencing used lung tumor tissue. These receptors all stem from a man in his sixties with non-small cell lung cancer.

Turning to this clonotype: Because the CDR3 is missing its conserved closing phenylalanine or tryptophan, this is likely a read error. The chain couples TRBV11-2 to TRBJ2-5; a weak D match, TRBD1 (5 bases). Germline V gene data show CDR1 as SGHAT and CDR2 as FQNNGV. The CDR3 spans 15 residues. CDR3 protein: CAISLEVTDQETQYL. CDR3 DNA: TGTGCCATCAGCTTAGAAGTGACAGACCAAGAGACCCAGTACTTA.

At least ten counts were recorded for this clonotype. This sequence joins TRBV6-2 or TRBV6-3 and TRBJ1-5, with 9 bases aligning to TRBD1. The CDR3 runs 15 residues. Germline V lookup: CDR1 MNHEY, CDR2 SVGEGT. The ends lost 6 bases at V and 5 bases at J; junction bases unmatched: 8. DNA for the CDR3: TGTGCCAGCAGCTTTACGGGACAGGGTTATCAGCCCCAGCATTTT. Protein sequence: CASSFTGQGYQPQHF.

As to this clonotype: One end of the junction fails to match germline, which may point to a read error. The CDR3 nucleotides are TGTGACAGCAGCCACGACTACAATCGGCCCCAGCATTTT. It is translated as CDSSHDYNRPQHF. The V call is TRBV6-2 or TRBV6-3, the J call TRBJ1-5; D is undetermined. Germline V gene sequence: CDR1 MNHEY, CDR2 SVGEGT. The CDR3 consists of 13 residues.

This clonotype turned up a few times. This is likely a read error, given that the CDR3 carries no conserved phenylalanine or tryptophan at its end. CDR3 nucleotide sequence: TGTGCCAGCAGACGAGCGGGGGCATCCTACGAGCAGTACCTC. Translating gives CASRRAGASYEQYL. The gene calls are TRBV12-3 or TRBV12-4 and TRBJ2-7; TRBD2 matches at 8 bases. The CDR3 has 14 residues. Trimming at V came to 6 bases and at J to 1 base, leaving 5 bases not matched to a gene.

Regarding this clonotype: One end of the junction does not line up with germline, which may come from a read error. This chain connects TRBV7-8 to TRBJ1-1; TRBD1 matches at 7 bases. Germline V gene sequence: CDR1 SGHVS, CDR2 FQNEAQ. The CDR3 runs 14 residues. CDR3 nucleotide sequence: TGTGACAGCAGCGATAGGACAGGCAATACTGAAGCTTTCTTT. This translates into CDSSDRTGNTEAFF.

About this clonotype itself: The junction departs from the called germline gene at one end, perhaps through a read error. The chain links TRBV28 to TRBJ2-3; 7 bases fit TRBD2. The CDR3 sequence is 16 residues long. Germline loops: CDR1 MDHEN, CDR2 SYDVKM. As DNA, the CDR3 is TGTGCCAGCAGTCTCCCCGGGGGGAGGTACACAGACACGCGGTATTTT. It specifies CASSLPGGRYTDTRYF.

CDR3 coding DNA: TGTGCCATCACGACACGGGGGACTAGCCAGACAGCCTACGAGCAGTACTTC. Translated, it gives CAITTRGTSQTAYEQYF. V gene TRBV21-1 combines with J gene TRBJ2-7; the D call in the table, TRBD2, was not verified against the DNA. TRBV21-1 is a documented pseudogene. The CDR3 covers 17 residues.

The chain employs TRBV11-2 and TRBJ2-7; possibly TRBD1 for D (7 bases). In germline, CDR1 is SGHAT, CDR2 FQNNGV. The V and J ends lost 5 bases and 3 bases respectively, with 17 bases between them. The CDR3 has 15 amino acids. The CDR3 sequence is CASSPQQGGGYEQYF. CDR3 nucleotides: TGTGCCAGCAGCCCCCAGCAGGGGGGCGGCTACGAGCAGTACTTC.

This clonotype occurred once. The germline gene is not matched at one end of the junction; a read error may be the cause. V and J are TRBV20-1 and TRBJ1-5; 7 bases map to TRBD1. Germline V gene lookup returns CDR1 DFQATT and CDR2 SNEGSKA (reference sequence). This CDR3 is 15 amino acids long. CDR3 coding DNA: TGCGGTGCTAACCCGACAGGGAATAGCAATCAGCCCCAGCATTTT. This codes for CGANPTGNSNQPQHF.

The CDR3 DNA sequence: TGTGCCAGCAGTATCCGAAGGGGGGACTACGAGCAGTACTTC. It translates to CASSIRRGDYEQYF. V is TRBV12-3 or TRBV12-4 and J is TRBJ2-7, with D possibly being TRBD1 or TRBD2 (6 bases each). The CDR3 contains 14 residues. With 5 bases removed from V and 3 bases from J, the gap between germline ends came to 14 bases.

As regards this clonotype: A read error may be the cause here, since a much bigger clone is one base away. CDR3 region: CASSLAGGDERFF. The CDR3 DNA reads as TGTGCCAGCAGCTTAGCGGGGGGGGATGAGCGGTTCTTC. The chain has TRBV5-6 and TRBJ2-1; TRBD2 matches at 10 bases. The germline V gene encodes CDR1 SGHDT and CDR2 YYEEEE. This CDR3 has 13 amino acids.

Concerning this clonotype: At one of its ends the junction is not consistent with the germline gene, which may arise from a read error. The chain has TRBV4-2 and TRBJ2-7; 9 nucleotides line up with TRBD1. CDR3 length equals 16 residues. Germline CDR1 and CDR2: LGHNA and YNFKEQ. Here the CDR3 reads CASSQGGQGGSYEHNF. CDR3 nucleotides: TGTGCCAGCAGCCAAGGGGGACAGGGTGGCTCCTACGAGCACAACTTC.

The chain employs TRBV4-1 and TRBJ1-5; D gene unclear. V shed 0 bases and J shed 0 bases, with 6 bases lying between them. CDR3 size: 15 residues. The germline V gene encodes CDR1 MGHRA and CDR2 YSYEKL. The CDR3 nucleotides read TGCGCCAGCAGCCAAGACGGGTATAGCAATCAGCCCCAGCATTTT. This encodes CASSQDGYSNQPQHF.

About this clonotype: Being one base from a much bigger clone, this may be a read error. The rearrangement uses TRBV6-5 and TRBJ2-5; D is possibly TRBD2 (5 bases). The CDR3 has 14 residues. Germline CDR1 reads MNHEY; CDR2 reads SVGAGI. CDR3 amino acids: CASSNGLFQEAQYF. In DNA, the CDR3 is TGTGCCAGCAGTAACGGACTGTTCCAAGAGGCCCAGTACTTC.

Comment on this clonotype: This is likely a read error, given that the CDR3 carries no conserved phenylalanine or tryptophan at its end. It is unclear where the CDR3 begins or ends on the DNA, so no DNA is shown, and the CDR3 is as TCRdb lists it. The chain joins TRBV6-1 to TRBJ2-7; the table gives TRBD1 as D, unverified against the DNA. The CDR3 is 16 residues long, counting both termini. Germline V CDR1 and CDR2: MNHNS, SASEGT. The CDR3 region is CANSESARRPREEHYI.

This clonotype came up once. The rearrangement uses TRBV29-1 and TRBJ1-5; D is uncertain. The CDR3 has 13 amino acids. CDR1 is SQVTM, CDR2 ANQGSEA, per germline. V lost 6 bases to trimming and J lost 0 bases, with 9 bases between them. The CDR3 loop reads CSVLTYSNQPQHF. The CDR3 nucleotides are TGCAGCGTCTTGACGTATAGCAATCAGCCCCAGCATTTT.

Remarks on this clonotype: This may be a read error, as it is one base from a much larger clone. The chain has TRBV14 and TRBJ1-2; D not certain. The germline gives CDR1 SGHDN, CDR2 FVKESK. CDR3 length equals 16 residues. With 1 base removed from V and 3 bases from J, the gap between germline ends came to 15 bases. The CDR3 region has the DNA TGTGCCAGCAGCCAAGGAGCGGAGCCGGCATACTATGGCTACACCTTC. This encodes CASSQGAEPAYYGYTF.